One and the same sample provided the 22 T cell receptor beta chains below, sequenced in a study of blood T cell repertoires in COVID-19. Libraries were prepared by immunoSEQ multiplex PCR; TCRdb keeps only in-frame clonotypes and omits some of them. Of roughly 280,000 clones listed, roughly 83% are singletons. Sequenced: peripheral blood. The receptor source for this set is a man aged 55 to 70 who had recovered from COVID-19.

The CDR3 coding sequence is TGTGCCAGCAGCTTTGCGGGACAGGGTTCAAATGAGCAGTTCTTC. This codes for CASSFAGQGSNEQFF. This sequence joins TRBV7-6 and TRBJ2-1; 9 bases are a match to TRBD1. V dropped 3 bases and J dropped 7; count of bases not matched to a gene: 7. This CDR3 spans 15 amino acids. The germline V gene has CDR1 SGHVS and CDR2 FNYEAQ.

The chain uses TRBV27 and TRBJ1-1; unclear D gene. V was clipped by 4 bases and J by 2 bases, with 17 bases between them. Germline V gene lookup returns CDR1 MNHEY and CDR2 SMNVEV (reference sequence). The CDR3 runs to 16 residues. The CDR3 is CASSYYGVSGNTEAFF. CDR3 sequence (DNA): TGTGCCAGCAGTTACTACGGAGTTTCGGGAAACACTGAAGCTTTCTTT.

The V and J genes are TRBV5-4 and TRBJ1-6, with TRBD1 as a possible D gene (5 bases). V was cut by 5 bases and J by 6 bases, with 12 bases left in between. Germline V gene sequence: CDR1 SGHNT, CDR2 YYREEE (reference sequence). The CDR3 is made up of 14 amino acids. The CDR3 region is CASRDGRGNSPLHF. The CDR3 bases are TGTGCCAGCAGAGACGGGAGGGGTAATTCACCCCTCCACTTT.

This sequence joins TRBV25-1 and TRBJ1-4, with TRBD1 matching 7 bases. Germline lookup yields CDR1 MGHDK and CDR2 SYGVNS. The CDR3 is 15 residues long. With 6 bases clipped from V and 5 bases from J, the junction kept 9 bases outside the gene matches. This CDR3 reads CASRPPGRGNEKLFF. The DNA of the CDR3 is TGTGCCAGCAGACCCCCGGGCAGGGGGAATGAAAAACTGTTTTTT.

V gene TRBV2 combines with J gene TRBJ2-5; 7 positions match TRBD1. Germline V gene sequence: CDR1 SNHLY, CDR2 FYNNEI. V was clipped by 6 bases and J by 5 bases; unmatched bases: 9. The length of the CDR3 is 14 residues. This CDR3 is CASSSDRVGETQYF. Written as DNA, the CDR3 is TGTGCCAGCAGCTCCGACAGGGTGGGGGAGACCCAGTACTTC.

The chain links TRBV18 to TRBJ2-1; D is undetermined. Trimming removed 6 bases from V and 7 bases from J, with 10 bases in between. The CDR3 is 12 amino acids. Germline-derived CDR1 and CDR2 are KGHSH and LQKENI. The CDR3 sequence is CASSPIRNEQFF. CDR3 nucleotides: TGTGCCAGCTCTCCAATTCGGAATGAGCAGTTCTTC.

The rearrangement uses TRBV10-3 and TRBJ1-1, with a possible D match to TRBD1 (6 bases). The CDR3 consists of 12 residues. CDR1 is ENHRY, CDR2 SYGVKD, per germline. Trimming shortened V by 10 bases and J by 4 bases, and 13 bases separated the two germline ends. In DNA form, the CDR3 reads TGTGCCACGAACAGGGAGGGCACTGAAGCTTTCTTT. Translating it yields CATNREGTEAFF.

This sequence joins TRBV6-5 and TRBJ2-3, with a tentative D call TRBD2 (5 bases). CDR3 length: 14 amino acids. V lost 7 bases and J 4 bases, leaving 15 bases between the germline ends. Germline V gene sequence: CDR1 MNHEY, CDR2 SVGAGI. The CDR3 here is CASMRSGPPDTQYF. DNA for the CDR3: TGTGCCAGCATGCGGAGCGGACCGCCAGATACGCAGTATTTT.

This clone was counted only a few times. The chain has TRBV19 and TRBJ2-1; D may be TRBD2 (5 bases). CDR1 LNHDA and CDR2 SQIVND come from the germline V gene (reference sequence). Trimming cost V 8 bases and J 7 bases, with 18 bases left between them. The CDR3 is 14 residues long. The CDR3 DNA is TGTGCCAGTCTTTTTTCAGGAGGAGCAAATGAGCAGTTCTTC. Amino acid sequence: CASLFSGGANEQFF.

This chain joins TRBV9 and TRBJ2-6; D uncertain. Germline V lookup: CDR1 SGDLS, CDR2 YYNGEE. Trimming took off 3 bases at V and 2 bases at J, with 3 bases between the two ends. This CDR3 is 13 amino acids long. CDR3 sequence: CASSAAGANVLTF. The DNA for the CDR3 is TGTGCCAGCAGCGCCGCTGGGGCCAACGTCCTGACTTTC.

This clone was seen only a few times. The CDR3: CASSLLGLGDNEQFF. The CDR3 coding sequence is TGTGCCAGCAGCTTGCTGGGACTAGGGGACAATGAGCAGTTCTTC. The chain has TRBV5-6 and TRBJ2-1; TRBD2 aligns across 8 bases. Looked up from germline, CDR1 is SGHDT and CDR2 is YYEEEE. This CDR3 has 15 residues. V was pared by 1 base and J by 5 bases, with 5 bases of the junction left unmatched.

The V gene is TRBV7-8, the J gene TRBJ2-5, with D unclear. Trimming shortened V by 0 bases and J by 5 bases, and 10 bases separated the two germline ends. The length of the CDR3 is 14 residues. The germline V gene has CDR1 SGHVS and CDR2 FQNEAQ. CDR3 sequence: CASSLAASGETQYF. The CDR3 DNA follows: TGTGCCAGCAGCTTAGCGGCCAGTGGTGAGACCCAGTACTTC.

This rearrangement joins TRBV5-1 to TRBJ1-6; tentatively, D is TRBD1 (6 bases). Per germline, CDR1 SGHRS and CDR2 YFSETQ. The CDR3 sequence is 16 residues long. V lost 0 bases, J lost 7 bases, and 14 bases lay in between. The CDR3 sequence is CASSLGGSGQNSPLHF. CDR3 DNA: TGCGCCAGCAGCTTGGGAGGTAGTGGACAGAATTCACCCCTCCACTTT.

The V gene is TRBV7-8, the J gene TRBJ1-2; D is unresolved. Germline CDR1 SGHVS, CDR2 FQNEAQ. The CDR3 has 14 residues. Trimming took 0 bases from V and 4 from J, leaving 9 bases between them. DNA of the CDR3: TGTGCCAGCAGCTTAGCGGGAGGACGCTATGGCTACACCTTC. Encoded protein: CASSLAGGRYGYTF.

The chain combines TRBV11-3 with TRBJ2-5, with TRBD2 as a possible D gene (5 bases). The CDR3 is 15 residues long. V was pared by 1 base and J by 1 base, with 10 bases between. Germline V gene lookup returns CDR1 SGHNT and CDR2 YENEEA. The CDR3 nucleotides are TGTGCCAGCAGCTTAGGAGGGAGCCCCCAAGAGACCCAGTACTTC. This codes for CASSLGGSPQETQYF.

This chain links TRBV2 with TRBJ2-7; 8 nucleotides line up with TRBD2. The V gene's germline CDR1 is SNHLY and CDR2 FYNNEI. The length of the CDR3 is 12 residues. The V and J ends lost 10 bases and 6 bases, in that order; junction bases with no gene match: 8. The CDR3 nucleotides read TGTGCCACCTTCGGGGGGGAAGGCGAGCAGTACTTC. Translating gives CATFGGEGEQYF.

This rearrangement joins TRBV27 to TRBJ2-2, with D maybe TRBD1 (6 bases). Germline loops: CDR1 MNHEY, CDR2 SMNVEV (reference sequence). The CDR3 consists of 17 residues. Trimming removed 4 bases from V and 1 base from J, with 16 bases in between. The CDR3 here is CASSSRGGPLNTGELFF. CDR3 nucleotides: TGTGCCAGCAGTTCCCGAGGGGGACCGCTGAACACCGGGGAGCTGTTTTTT.

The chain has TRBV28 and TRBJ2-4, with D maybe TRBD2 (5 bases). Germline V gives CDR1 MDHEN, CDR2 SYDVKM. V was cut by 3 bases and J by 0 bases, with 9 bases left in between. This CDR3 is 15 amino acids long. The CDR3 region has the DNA TGTGCCAGCAGTTTTACTAGTTTAGCCAAAAACATTCAGTACTTC. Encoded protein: CASSFTSLAKNIQYF.

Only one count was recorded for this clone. CDR3 DNA sequence: TGTGCCTGGAGTGTACAAGGGAGCTACGAGCAGTACTTC. Amino acids: CAWSVQGSYEQYF. J is TRBJ2-7 and V is TRBV30; tentative D call: TRBD2 (5 bases). The V end was cut by 0 bases, the J end by 3 bases, with 9 bases between. Germline assignment: CDR1 GTSNPN and CDR2 SVGIG (reference sequence). The CDR3 is 13 residues long. The complete variable domain, with remaining parts taken from reference TRBV30 and TRBJ2-7, reads SQTIHQWPATLVQPVGSPLSLECTVEGTSNPNLYWYRQAAGRGLQLLFYSVGIGQISSEVPQNLSASRPQDRQFILSSKKLLLSDSGFYLCAWSVQGSYEQYFGPGTRLTVT.

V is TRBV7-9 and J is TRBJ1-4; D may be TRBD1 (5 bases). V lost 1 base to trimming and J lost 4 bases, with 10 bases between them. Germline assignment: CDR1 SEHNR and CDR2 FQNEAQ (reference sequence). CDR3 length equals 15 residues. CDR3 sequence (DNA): TGTGCCAGCAGCTTAGGACAGCACCTTAATGAAAAACTGTTTTTT. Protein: CASSLGQHLNEKLFF.

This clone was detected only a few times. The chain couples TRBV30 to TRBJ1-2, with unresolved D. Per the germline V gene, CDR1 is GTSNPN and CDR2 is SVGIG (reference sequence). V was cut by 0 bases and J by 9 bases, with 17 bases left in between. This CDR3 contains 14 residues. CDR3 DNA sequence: TGTGCCTGGAGTGTGAGTGGCAGGACTCCTCGCTACACCTTC. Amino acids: CAWSVSGRTPRYTF.

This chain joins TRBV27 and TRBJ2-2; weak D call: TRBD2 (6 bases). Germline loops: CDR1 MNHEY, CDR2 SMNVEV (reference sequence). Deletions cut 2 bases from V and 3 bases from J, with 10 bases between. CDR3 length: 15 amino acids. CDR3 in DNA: TGTGCCAGCAGTTTAGGGGGGATTCACACCGGGGAGCTGTTTTTT. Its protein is CASSLGGIHTGELFF.